These 7 T cell receptor beta chains were all obtained from the same sample, sequenced in a study of cytomegalovirus exposure and HLA in healthy donors. Researchers ran the PCR with 60 Vbeta and 13 Jbeta primers. This table comes from immunoSEQ multiplex PCR, and its TCRdb copy is limited to in-frame clones, with some not included. The sample holds 160,000 or so clones, approximately 77% seen once. The specimen was PBMCs. All receptors come from a man under 40 in good health and CMV-seropositive.

The V gene is TRBV4-1, the J gene TRBJ2-1; TRBD2 aligns across 13 bases. This CDR3 spans 15 amino acids. From germline, CDR1 is MGHRA and CDR2 YSYEKL. The V and J ends lost 5 bases and 10 bases, in that order; junction bases with no gene match: 8. The CDR3: CASSVWTSGGGEQFF. The CDR3 coding sequence is TGCGCCAGCAGCGTCTGGACTAGCGGGGGCGGAGAGCAGTTCTTC.

The V gene is TRBV5-6, the J gene TRBJ2-5, with 8 bases matching TRBD2. The CDR3 consists of 13 residues. J gave up 5 bases and V 4 bases, and 4 bases lay outside the gene matches. From germline, CDR1 is SGHDT and CDR2 YYEEEE. CDR3 coding DNA: TGTGCCAGCAGCACGTCTAGCGGGGAGACCCAGTACTTC. Translated, it gives CASSTSSGETQYF.

The chain has TRBV5-1 and TRBJ2-3, with 11 bases fitting TRBD1. The CDR3 contains 16 residues. The trim removed 4 bases at V and 3 bases at J, leaving 7 bases unmatched. CDR1 is SGHRS and CDR2 is YFSETQ in the germline V gene. The CDR3 region has the DNA TGCGCCAGCAGCACCGGGACAGGGGGACGAACAGATACGCAGTATTTT. Translation gives CASSTGTGGRTDTQYF.

This clone was observed once. The rearrangement links TRBV18 to TRBJ1-1; D perhaps matches TRBD1 (6 bases). V was trimmed by 2 bases and J by 7 bases, leaving 17 bases between them. The length of the CDR3 is 15 residues. From germline, CDR1 is KGHSH and CDR2 LQKENI. The CDR3: CASSPNSGEMSEAFF. The CDR3 coding sequence is TGTGCCAGCTCACCAAATTCAGGGGAAATGAGTGAAGCTTTCTTT.

This clone showed up just a few times. The chain employs TRBV11-2 and TRBJ2-3, with a weak D call TRBD2 (7 bases). V was trimmed by 5 bases and J by 0 bases, leaving 15 bases between them. The CDR3 consists of 16 residues. Germline lookup yields CDR1 SGHAT and CDR2 FQNNGV. The CDR3 region has the DNA TGTGCCAGCAGCGTCCTTGGGGGGGCTAGCACAGATACGCAGTATTTT. It yields the protein CASSVLGGASTDTQYF.

The CDR3 spells CASSLMDNNQPQHF. The CDR3 DNA is TGTGCCAGCAGCTTAATGGACAACAATCAGCCCCAGCATTTT. The chain combines TRBV11-2 with TRBJ1-5; a weak D match, TRBD1 (5 bases). V was cut by 2 bases and J by 3 bases, with 8 bases left in between. Germline assignment: CDR1 SGHAT and CDR2 FQNNGV. The CDR3 totals 14 residues.

This sequence joins TRBV4-1 and TRBJ2-7; D remains ambiguous. The V end lost 1 base, the J end lost 2 bases, and 6 bases lay between the germline ends. Germline loops: CDR1 MGHRA, CDR2 YSYEKL. The CDR3 contains 13 residues. DNA of the CDR3: TGCGCCAGCAGCCAAGGGCAGACCTACGAGCAGTACTTC. Protein: CASSQGQTYEQYF.